These T cell receptor beta chains were read from a single sample in a study of T and B cells in COVID-19 patients. TCRdb re-called the multiplex PCR reads with MiXCR, one entry per CDR3 protein. The top ten clones hold 35% to 45% of a sample with 2,000 to 2,500 distinct CDR3 sequences, approximately 25% of them seen once. What was sequenced was blood. The receptors stem from a human donor with active COVID-19. The CDR3 runs from the conserved cysteine through the conserved F or W. The order of the fields is D gene, J gene, clone size, V gene, CDR3 protein, CDR3 DNA. The D gene is left open where the match is weak. Clone size, where shown, is once, few, many, or a class for clones that have expanded.

TRBD1	TRBJ2-7	medium-sized	TRBV27	CASRPRQGDYEQYF	TGTGCCAGCAGACCCAGACAGGGAGATTACGAGCAGTACTTC
TRBD1	TRBJ1-2	medium-sized	TRBV18	CASSPSLNTGDYGYTF	TGTGCCAGCTCACCCTCACTAAACACAGGGGACTATGGCTACACCTTC
NA	TRBJ2-7	medium-sized	TRBV5-5	CASSLVQTYEQYF	TGTGCCAGCAGCTTGGTACAGACCTACGAGCAGTACTTC
TRBD1	TRBJ1-1	NA	TRBV14	CASSPDRGGVNTEAFF	TGTGCCAGCAGCCCGGACAGGGGTGGGGTGAACACTGAAGCTTTCTTT
NA	TRBJ2-3	large	TRBV12-3/TRBV12-4	CASSRTGTIADTQYF	TGTGCCAGCAGTCGAACAGGGACAATTGCAGATACGCAGTATTTT
TRBD2	TRBJ2-3	medium-sized	TRBV13	CASSPIGLAELTDTQYF	TGTGCCAGCAGCCCGATTGGACTAGCGGAATTAACAGATACGCAGTATTTT
NA	TRBJ2-1	medium-sized	TRBV12-3/TRBV12-4	CASSFGGTSYNEQFF	TGTGCCAGCAGTTTTGGGGGAACCTCCTACAATGAGCAGTTCTTC
TRBD1	TRBJ2-2	medium-sized	TRBV6-5	CASSPGGNTGELFF	TGTGCCAGCAGCCCAGGGGGCAACACCGGGGAGCTGTTTTTT
NA	TRBJ2-5	medium-sized	TRBV13	CASSLGLKTQYF	TGTGCCAGCAGCTTAGGTCTAAAGACCCAGTACTTC
TRBD2	TRBJ2-5	large	TRBV19	CASSLGLAPTQRETQYF	TGTGCCAGTAGTCTCGGACTAGCGCCGACTCAGAGAGAGACCCAGTACTTC
NA	TRBJ1-1	few	TRBV30	CAWGGDAGEAFF	TGTGCCTGGGGAGGGGATGCGGGGGAAGCTTTCTTT
NA	TRBJ2-1	few	TRBV2	CASSPPPGKQFF	TGTGCCAGCAGTCCCCCGCCTGGTAAGCAGTTCTTC
NA	TRBJ2-4	medium-sized	TRBV5-5	CASNAWDKNIQYF	TGTGCCAGCAACGCATGGGACAAAAACATTCAGTACTTC
NA	TRBJ2-7	few	TRBV28	CASSLSFVAHEQYF	TGTGCCAGCAGTTTATCTTTCGTGGCCCACGAGCAGTACTTC
NA	TRBJ2-7	NA	TRBV6-1	CASMGRNEQYF	TGTGCCAGCATGGGACGGAACGAGCAGTACTTC
NA	TRBJ2-1	NA	TRBV19	CASTPRERYNEQFF	TGTGCCAGTACCCCCCGGGAGAGGTACAATGAGCAGTTCTTC
TRBD1	TRBJ1-1	medium-sized	TRBV12-3/TRBV12-4	CASSGQGTEAFF	TGTGCCAGCAGTGGACAGGGCACTGAAGCTTTCTTT
NA	TRBJ1-1	medium-sized	TRBV29-1	CSVKDMANTEAFF	TGCAGCGTTAAGGACATGGCGAACACTGAAGCTTTCTTT
TRBD1	TRBJ1-5	NA	TRBV19	CASSTGTGGQPQHF	TGTGCCAGTAGTACCGGGACAGGGGGCCAGCCCCAGCATTTT
TRBD1	TRBJ1-6	medium-sized	TRBV6-6	CASSGDRGTPLHF	TGTGCCAGCAGCGGAGACAGGGGGACACCCCTCCACTTT
TRBD1	TRBJ2-2	few	TRBV5-1	CASSRGQVVAGELFF	TGCGCCAGCAGCAGGGGACAGGTGGTGGCCGGGGAGCTGTTTTTT
TRBD2	TRBJ2-3	medium-sized	TRBV24-1	CATKAAGGPDTQYF	TGTGCCACCAAGGCAGCGGGAGGGCCAGATACGCAGTATTTT
NA	TRBJ2-1	medium-sized	TRBV12-3/TRBV12-4	CASSFSGRQFF	TGTGCCAGCAGTTTCTCCGGGAGGCAGTTCTTC
TRBD1	TRBJ2-5	NA	TRBV6-1	CASSFSQGAWETQYF	TGTGCCAGCAGCTTTTCGCAGGGGGCGTGGGAGACCCAGTACTTC
NA	TRBJ2-7	NA	TRBV12-3/TRBV12-4	CASSLRLGMDYEQYF	TGTGCCAGCAGTTTAAGGCTAGGGATGGACTACGAGCAGTACTTC
TRBD2	TRBJ2-2	once	TRBV15	CATRGLAGWGGTGELFF	TGTGCCACCAGAGGACTAGCGGGATGGGGTGGCACCGGGGAGCTGTTTTTT
TRBD2	TRBJ2-2	few	TRBV7-3	CASSPSKVAGAGELFF	TGTGCCAGCAGCCCCTCTAAGGTAGCGGGAGCCGGGGAGCTGTTTTTT
NA	TRBJ2-7	medium-sized	TRBV27	CASSQQGSHEQYF	TGTGCCAGCAGTCAACAGGGCTCCCACGAGCAGTACTTC
NA	TRBJ1-2	medium-sized	TRBV6-5	CASSSTTAEDGYTF	TGTGCCAGCAGTTCAACGACAGCGGAGGATGGCTACACCTTC
NA	TRBJ1-3	NA	TRBV7-9	CASSLNRAGNTIYF	TGTGCCAGCAGCTTAAACAGGGCTGGAAACACCATATATTTT
NA	TRBJ2-7	medium-sized	TRBV6-5	CASRADFSYEQYF	TGTGCCAGCAGGGCGGACTTCTCCTACGAGCAGTACTTC
TRBD1	TRBJ1-2	NA	TRBV12-3/TRBV12-4	CASSSDRQGPFQDYTF	TGTGCCAGCAGTTCGGACCGACAGGGGCCCTTCCAAGACTACACCTTC
NA	TRBJ2-3	medium-sized	TRBV12-3/TRBV12-4	CASSLWEFTDTQYF	TGTGCCAGCAGTTTATGGGAATTCACAGATACGCAGTATTTT
NA	TRBJ2-2	medium-sized	TRBV4-3	CASSLGGNIAGELFF	TGCGCCAGCAGCCTAGGGGGAAATATCGCCGGGGAGCTGTTTTTT
TRBD1	TRBJ2-7	large	TRBV19	CASSTPGQRYEQYF	TGTGCCAGTAGTACACCGGGACAGCGCTACGAGCAGTACTTC
NA	TRBJ1-5	NA	TRBV6-2/TRBV6-3	CASGLSNQPQHF	TGTGCCAGCGGGTTGAGCAATCAGCCCCAGCATTTT
NA	TRBJ1-5	medium-sized	TRBV29-1	CSVGQGIGQPQHF	TGCAGCGTAGGCCAGGGCATCGGTCAGCCCCAGCATTTT
NA	TRBJ2-1	medium-sized	TRBV6-6	CASSLTAPSYNEQFF	TGTGCCAGCAGTTTGACAGCCCCCTCCTACAATGAGCAGTTCTTC
TRBD2	TRBJ2-2	NA	TRBV27	CASSLGLAGVRTGELFF	TGTGCCAGCAGTTTAGGGCTAGCGGGAGTAAGGACCGGGGAGCTGTTTTTT
TRBD1	TRBJ2-3	medium-sized	TRBV6-1	CASSGSTGGEDTQYF	TGTGCCAGCAGTGGCTCGACAGGGGGGGAAGATACGCAGTATTTT
TRBD2	TRBJ2-5	NA	TRBV19	CASSTSGRETQYF	TGTGCCAGTAGTACTAGCGGGAGAGAGACCCAGTACTTC
NA	TRBJ2-5	medium-sized	TRBV12-3/TRBV12-4	CASSYLLIPETQYF	TGTGCCAGCAGTTATCTCCTGATCCCAGAGACCCAGTACTTC
TRBD1	TRBJ2-4	NA	TRBV4-1	CASSQDLTGAKNIQYF	TGCGCCAGCAGCCAAGACCTGACAGGGGCCAAAAACATTCAGTACTTC
TRBD1	TRBJ1-5	NA	TRBV7-6	CASSAGTGGSNQPQHF	TGTGCCAGCAGCGCCGGGACAGGGGGGAGCAATCAGCCCCAGCATTTT
TRBD2	TRBJ2-7	medium-sized	TRBV13	CASSLSGAGRSYEQYF	TGTGCCAGCAGCTTAAGCGGGGCAGGGCGTTCCTACGAGCAGTACTTC